The T cell receptor (beta chain) under discussion was sequenced for a study of control samples from healthy donors and cancer patients (dated by TCRdb to about 2020). The receptor library was made with the immunoSEQ multiplex PCR assay. Drawn from immuneACCESS, this table holds only the in-frame rearrangements with V and J called that TCRdb kept. Clones are partly lost; checked studies trace under half to an unresolved V gene and leave the rest unexplained. The sample data list about 110,000 clones, and around 80% of these were observed just once. Under 8.5% of the sample is taken by the ten largest. The germline V gene provides CDR1 KGHSH and CDR2 LQKENI. After removal of 3 bases from V and 0 bases from J, the junction retains 6 bases not matched to a gene. The CDR3 goes from the cysteine to the phenylalanine over 16 residues. Only the CDR3 part of the read is kept: 48 bases, read in frame from the first base.

A word on this clone: Its antigen is currently not known. Base qualities are not at hand, and no much larger clone is one base apart.

The rearranged chain carries TRBV18 and TRBJ2-7, with 9 central nucleotides matching TRBD1. Input material: blood. The sequence was obtained from a man between 18 and 29 years old in good health. CDR3 protein: CASSPRDRVSSYEQYF. The nucleotide sequence is TGTGCCAGCTCACCTCGGGACAGGGTAAGCTCCTACGAGCAGTACTTC.